Each of the 19 T cell receptor beta chains below was sequenced from the same sample in a study of T cell responses to AZD1222 COVID-19 vaccine. The data were produced by immunoSEQ multiplex PCR, yet TCRdb's version contains in-frame clones alone and is incomplete. The sample carries over 150,000 clones, over 80% recorded once. The sequenced sample was peripheral blood, obtained on day 0 of AZD1222 vaccination. The receptors derive from an adult in good health.

The genes are TRBV6-6 and TRBJ2-7; D remains ambiguous. The V gene lost 0 bases and the J gene lost 3 bases, with 9 bases spanning the gap. The CDR3 length is 14 residues. From germline, CDR1 is MNHNY and CDR2 SVGAGI (reference sequence). The CDR3 DNA sequence: TGTGCCAGCAGTTACTCGTTACAAGGCTACGAGCAGTACGTC. It yields the protein CASSYSLQGYEQYV.

This clone was seen more than once but under ten times. This chain joins TRBV4-1 and TRBJ2-7; 8 bases fit TRBD1. Trimming removed 0 bases from V and 7 bases from J; junction bases left unmatched: 8. Germline values: CDR1 MGHRA, CDR2 YSYEKL. The CDR3 spans 15 residues. The CDR3 nucleotides read TGCGCCAGCAGCCAAGATCGGACAGGGATCCGGGAGCAGTACGTC. Protein product: CASSQDRTGIREQYV.

The V gene is TRBV7-2, the J gene TRBJ1-2; TRBD1 is a possible D gene (5 bases). V dropped 6 bases and J dropped 4 bases, with 9 bases sitting between them. The CDR3 totals 12 residues. CDR1 SGHTA and CDR2 FQGNSA come from the germline V gene. The CDR3 loop reads CASSQGTYGYTF. The DNA for the CDR3 is TGTGCCAGCAGTCAGGGAACCTATGGCTACACCTTC.

Only one count was recorded for this clone. The V and J genes are TRBV5-1 and TRBJ2-3; D may be TRBD2 (5 bases). The CDR3 runs to 12 residues. V was pared by 5 bases and J by 5 bases, with 9 bases between. CDR1 and CDR2 from the germline V gene are SGHRS and YFSETQ. The CDR3 loop reads CASRQRGDTQYF. The CDR3 nucleotides read TGCGCCAGCAGGCAACGGGGAGATACGCAGTATTTT.

The table lists this clone with a count of one. The chain joins TRBV9 to TRBJ2-1, with 16 bases that match TRBD2. J gave up 1 base and V 4 bases, and 8 bases lay outside the gene matches. The CDR3 has 19 amino acids. The germline V gene has CDR1 SGDLS and CDR2 YYNGEE. DNA of the CDR3: TGTGCCAGCAGCCTCGGGACTAGCGGGGGGGCGAGGTCCTACAATGAGCAGTTCTTC. Protein: CASSLGTSGGARSYNEQFF.

This clone was seen once. The rearrangement links TRBV27 to TRBJ2-7; D remains unclear. This CDR3 comprises 14 residues. Germline CDR1 is MNHEY and CDR2 is SMNVEV (reference sequence). Trimming took off 0 bases at V and 1 base at J, with 7 bases between the two ends. DNA of the CDR3: TGTGCCAGCAGTTTATCATTCGGTTCCTACGAGCAGTACTTC. Translating it yields CASSLSFGSYEQYF.

V and J are TRBV19 and TRBJ2-1, with TRBD2 identical over 7 bases. The CDR3 is 15 amino acids. The V gene end was trimmed by 7 bases and the J gene end by 8 bases; junction bases not matched to a gene: 14. Per the germline V gene, CDR1 is LNHDA and CDR2 is SQIVND (reference sequence). CDR3 sequence: CASKDGGGPYDEQFF. The CDR3 nucleotides read TGTGCCAGTAAAGACGGGGGAGGGCCGTATGATGAGCAGTTCTTC.

The chain carries TRBV6-1 and TRBJ1-2; a weak D match, TRBD1 (5 bases). The germline gives CDR1 MNHNS, CDR2 SASEGT. V lost 10 bases and J 3 bases, leaving 15 bases between the germline ends. This CDR3 comprises 13 residues. The DNA of the CDR3 is TGTGCCAACCGGGGGGGGGAGGACTATGGCTACACCTTC. This gives the protein CANRGGEDYGYTF.

The rearrangement joins TRBV5-6 to TRBJ1-1; D unclear. The CDR3 has 12 amino acids. Germline V gives CDR1 SGHDT, CDR2 YYEEEE. V lost 3 bases and J lost 6, with 9 bases in between. The CDR3 bases are TGTGCCAGCAGCTCCATCACCCCTGAAGCTTTCTTT. Translating it yields CASSSITPEAFF.

This clone was observed once. This CDR3 is CASSPLKAEAFF. The CDR3 bases are TGTGCCAGCAGTCCGTTGAAGGCTGAAGCTTTCTTT. The chain links TRBV12-3 or TRBV12-4 to TRBJ1-1; D not resolved. CDR3 size: 12 residues. V dropped 5 bases and J dropped 6 bases, with 10 bases sitting between them.

V and J are TRBV6-5 and TRBJ2-2; 7 bases match TRBD1. Germline V gives CDR1 MNHEY, CDR2 SVGAGI. Unmatched junction bases numbered 6, after V lost 0 bases and J lost 5 bases. This CDR3 comprises 16 residues. CDR3 bases: TGTGCCAGCAGTTACTCGCAGACAGGGCGGACCGGGGAGCTGTTTTTT. It specifies CASSYSQTGRTGELFF.

This chain links TRBV10-3 with TRBJ1-1; a weak D match, TRBD1 (5 bases). CDR1 and CDR2 (germline): ENHRY, SYGVKD. CDR3 size: 13 residues. V dropped 10 bases and J dropped 3 bases, with 15 bases sitting between them. Here the CDR3 reads CATQRGEDTEAFF. The CDR3 DNA reads TGTGCCACCCAACGGGGCGAGGACACTGAAGCTTTCTTT.

The rearrangement links TRBV5-5 to TRBJ1-2, with D possibly matching TRBD1 (5 bases). Trimming stripped 3 bases from V and 3 bases from J, with 18 bases between. Germline V gene data show CDR1 as SGHKS and CDR2 as YYEKEE (reference sequence). This CDR3 is built from 16 residues. CDR3 region: CASSWYRGASHYGYTF. Written as DNA, the CDR3 is TGTGCCAGCAGCTGGTACCGAGGGGCCAGCCACTATGGCTACACCTTC. Drawing the rest from reference TRBV5-5 and TRBJ1-2, the complete variable domain is DAGVTQSPTHLIKTRGQQVTLRCSPISGHKSVSWYQQVLGQGPQFIFQYYEKEERGRGNFPDRFSARQFPNYSSELNVNALLLGDSALYLCASSWYRGASHYGYTFGSGTRLTVV.

The sample holds one count of this clone. The rearrangement links TRBV5-6 to TRBJ2-2, with D possibly TRBD2 on 5 matching bases. V was clipped by 8 bases and J by 2 bases, with 16 bases between them. Looked up from germline, CDR1 is SGHDT and CDR2 is YYEEEE. The CDR3 has 15 residues. The CDR3 sequence: CASKGAGGNTGELFF. Here the CDR3 DNA reads TGTGCCAGTAAGGGAGCAGGAGGTAACACCGGGGAGCTGTTTTTT.

The genes are TRBV5-4 and TRBJ2-1; TRBD2 aligns across 8 bases. CDR1 is SGHNT, CDR2 YYREEE, per germline (reference sequence). Unmatched junction bases numbered 3, after V lost 2 bases and J lost 2 bases. The CDR3 runs to 15 residues. The CDR3 region has the DNA TGTGCCAGCAGCTTAACGGGGGGGACCTACAATGAGCAGTTCTTC. Translated: CASSLTGGTYNEQFF.

This sequence joins TRBV18 and TRBJ2-1, with a tentative D call TRBD2 (6 bases). This CDR3 has 13 residues. Trimming removed 3 bases at V and 8 bases at J, with 11 bases between. Germline CDR1 and CDR2: KGHSH and LQKENI. For the CDR3, the DNA is TGTGCCAGCTCACCCCCGACTAGGGATGAGCAGTTCTTC. Translation gives CASSPPTRDEQFF. Supplemented by reference TRBV18 and TRBJ2-1, the full variable domain reads NAGVMQNPRHLVRRRGQEARLRCSPMKGHSHVYWYRQLPEEGLKFMVYLQKENIIDESGMPKERFSAEFPKEGPSILRIQQVVRGDSAAYFCASSPPTRDEQFFGPGTRLTVL.

This clone was seen just once. The chain combines TRBV24-1 with TRBJ2-1, with 7 bases identical to TRBD1. CDR3 length equals 15 residues. Germline V gives CDR1 KGHDR, CDR2 SFDVKD. Losses at the gene ends were 3 bases for V and 3 bases for J; bases not matched to a gene: 4. The CDR3 spells CATSDPRQGYNEQFF. In DNA, the CDR3 is TGTGCCACCAGTGATCCGCGACAGGGCTACAATGAGCAGTTCTTC.

The chain recombines TRBV28 with TRBJ2-3; no definite D call. The CDR3 totals 16 residues. V was cut by 5 bases and J by 1 base, with 16 bases left in between. CDR1 MDHEN and CDR2 SYDVKM come from the germline V gene. CDR3 DNA: TGTGCCAGCAGTGGCCCCCTAGGGTCCGGCACAGATACGCAGTATTTT. Protein sequence: CASSGPLGSGTDTQYF.

This chain uses TRBV7-2 with TRBJ1-5; D not certain. Germline loops: CDR1 SGHTA, CDR2 FQGNSA. This CDR3 has 14 amino acids. Trimming cost V 5 bases and J 5 bases, with 13 bases left between them. CDR3 in amino acids: CASSDDGYYQPQHF. CDR3 in DNA: TGTGCCAGCAGCGATGACGGTTATTATCAGCCCCAGCATTTT. The full variable domain, with the rest looked up from reference TRBV7-2 and TRBJ1-5, is GAGVSQSPSNKVTEKGKDVELRCDPISGHTALYWYRQSLGQGLEFLIYFQGNSAPDKSGLPSDRFSAERTGGSVSTLTIQRTQQEDSAVYLCASSDDGYYQPQHFGDGTRLSIL.